The 23 T cell receptor beta chains given below trace back to one sample, sequenced in a study of blood T cell repertoires in COVID-19 (dated by TCRdb to the early 2020s). Libraries were made using the immunoSEQ multiplex PCR assay. TCRdb retrieved this table from immuneACCESS and kept in-frame rearrangements only. Not all clones are present; in checked studies, unresolved V genes account for under half, and no reason is known for the remainder. Across this sample there are tens of thousands of clones, with about 86% seen only once. Over 9% of the sample is in the top ten clones. Sequencing was done on a sample of peripheral blood. The receptors derive from a human donor in a cohort sampled during active COVID-19.

The V call is TRBV7-9, the J call TRBJ2-7; perhaps TRBD2 as D (5 bases). This CDR3 has 12 amino acids. Germline V gene data show CDR1 as SEHNR and CDR2 as FQNEAQ (reference sequence). Trimming cost V 6 bases and J 5 bases, with 11 bases left between them. As DNA, the CDR3 is TGTGCCAGCAGGGACTGGAACAACGAGCAGTACTTC. This sequence encodes CASRDWNNEQYF.

Written as DNA, the CDR3 is TGTGCCAGCAGTTTTGGTCAGAACTCCTACGAGCAGTACTTC. Translation: CASSFGQNSYEQYF. The J gene is TRBJ2-7, the V gene TRBV27, with D uncertain. Germline CDR1 MNHEY, CDR2 SMNVEV (reference sequence). Between the trimmed V and J ends, which lost 3 bases and 0 bases, there was a span of 9 bases. This CDR3 is 14 amino acids long.

The gene calls are TRBV24-1 and TRBJ2-4; TRBD1 agrees at 9 bases. The CDR3 loop spans 18 amino acids. Germline assignment: CDR1 KGHDR and CDR2 SFDVKD. The V and J ends lost 12 bases and 0 bases, in that order; junction bases with no gene match: 17. CDR3: CAAHTHRGRGLAKNIQYF. In DNA, the CDR3 is TGTGCCGCCCATACGCACAGGGGGCGGGGGTTAGCCAAAAACATTCAGTACTTC.

This sequence joins TRBV6-5 and TRBJ2-2, with D possibly TRBD1 on 5 matching bases. V was shortened by 10 bases and J by 5 bases, with 17 bases between the two germline ends. Germline CDR1 MNHEY, CDR2 SVGAGI. CDR3 length: 14 amino acids. The CDR3 DNA reads TGTGCCACGCGATCAGGGTCCGCGACCGGGGAGCTGTTTTTT. Translation: CATRSGSATGELFF.

J is TRBJ2-1 and V is TRBV11-2; TRBD2 matches at 7 bases. V was clipped by 3 bases and J by 1 base; unmatched bases: 9. The CDR3 covers 17 residues. Germline CDR1 SGHAT, CDR2 FQNNGV. CDR3 bases: TGTGCCAGCAGCTTGGCCCCTCTAGCGGCGTCCTACAATGAGCAGTTCTTC. This translates into CASSLAPLAASYNEQFF.

This chain uses TRBV7-2 with TRBJ2-5; possible D gene TRBD2, 6 bases. Looked up from germline, CDR1 is SGHTA and CDR2 is FQGNSA. The CDR3 has 14 residues. Deletions cut 5 bases from V and 5 bases from J, with 15 bases between. The CDR3 DNA reads TGTGCCAGCAGCCCGGGGGTGGCGTCGGAGACCCAGTACTTC. This translates into CASSPGVASETQYF.

The J gene is TRBJ1-2, the V gene TRBV5-3, with TRBD1 matching 8 bases. TRBV5-3 is reported as an ORF; its role is uncertain. Trimming cost V 4 bases and J 1 base; bases outside gene matches: 9. This CDR3 spans 16 amino acids. The CDR3 spells CARSQRTGIHNYGYTF. CDR3 nucleotides: TGTGCCAGAAGCCAAAGGACAGGGATCCATAACTATGGCTACACCTTC.

This clone came up a few times. The V gene is TRBV20-1, the J gene TRBJ1-1; D remains unclear. V was shortened by 8 bases and J by 11 bases, with 18 bases between the two germline ends. The CDR3 is 11 amino acids. From germline, CDR1 is DFQATT and CDR2 SNEGSKA (reference sequence). CDR3 residues: CSWLLAGSAFF. Here the CDR3 DNA reads TGCAGTTGGCTCTTGGCGGGAAGTGCTTTCTTT.

The V call is TRBV2, the J call TRBJ1-4; no reliable D call. This CDR3 comprises 14 residues. V shed 6 bases and J shed 5 bases, with 13 bases lying between them. Germline CDR1 SNHLY, CDR2 FYNNEI. DNA for the CDR3: TGTGCCAGCAGGGGTACAGCAATAAATGAAAAACTGTTTTTT. Translated: CASRGTAINEKLFF.

V usage is TRBV19 and J usage is TRBJ2-5; D might be TRBD2 (5 bases). The germline V gene has CDR1 LNHDA and CDR2 SQIVND (reference sequence). With 2 bases removed from V and 5 bases from J, the gap between germline ends came to 15 bases. This CDR3 spans 15 amino acids. CDR3 residues: CASSISRGTRETQYF. CDR3 nucleotide sequence: TGTGCCAGTAGTATATCCCGGGGAACACGGGAGACCCAGTACTTC. The full variable domain, rest sourced from reference TRBV19 and TRBJ2-5, is DGGITQSPKYLFRKEGQNVTLSCEQNLNHDAMYWYRQDPGQGLRLIYYSQIVNDFQKGDIAEGYSVSREKKESFPLTVTSAQKNPTAFYLCASSISRGTRETQYFGPGTRLLVL.

The V and J genes are TRBV15 and TRBJ2-7; TRBD2 might be the D (5 bases). The CDR3 is made up of 15 amino acids. CDR1 is LNHNV, CDR2 YYDKDF, per germline (reference sequence). Trimming removed 5 bases from V and 1 base from J, with 15 bases in between. CDR3 region: CATSLGVGVSYEQYF. Written as DNA, the CDR3 is TGTGCCACCAGCCTCGGGGTCGGGGTTTCCTACGAGCAGTACTTC.

The chain carries TRBV5-1 and TRBJ1-4; D perhaps matches TRBD1 (5 bases). V was shortened by 0 bases and J by 3 bases, with 15 bases between the two germline ends. Germline V gene sequence: CDR1 SGHRS, CDR2 YFSETQ. The CDR3 sequence is 17 residues long. CDR3 loop: CASSLVWQGTPNEKLFF. The DNA for the CDR3 is TGCGCCAGCAGCTTGGTCTGGCAGGGTACGCCTAATGAAAAACTGTTTTTT.

The rearrangement uses TRBV7-9 and TRBJ2-7; D is ambiguous. This CDR3 has 12 amino acids. Trimming removed 5 bases at V and 4 bases at J, with 9 bases between. Germline loops: CDR1 SEHNR, CDR2 FQNEAQ (reference sequence). For the CDR3, the DNA is TGTGCCAGCAGCCACGACAATTACGAGCAGTACTTC. Protein: CASSHDNYEQYF.

Turning to this clone: At one end the junction does not follow the germline gene, possibly because of a read error. J is TRBJ2-5 and V is TRBV19, with 7 bases that match TRBD1. Germline lookup yields CDR1 LNHDA and CDR2 SQIVND (reference sequence). The CDR3 has 14 amino acids. CDR3 bases: TGTGCCAGTAGTATCGGGACAGTCCAAAAGACCCAGTACTTC. Protein: CASSIGTVQKTQYF.

This clone was seen more than once but under ten times. The chain employs TRBV25-1 and TRBJ2-7, with D possibly TRBD2 on 5 matching bases. The germline V gene has CDR1 MGHDK and CDR2 SYGVNS. This CDR3 is built from 14 residues. V was clipped by 1 base and J by 5 bases, with 12 bases between them. The CDR3 nucleotides are TGTGCCAGCAGTGAATTGGAAGAGCGGAACGAGCAGTACTTC. This sequence encodes CASSELEERNEQYF.

The V gene is TRBV29-1, the J gene TRBJ1-2; 8 bases align to TRBD1. From germline, CDR1 is SQVTM and CDR2 ANQGSEA. Trimming cost V 3 bases and J 6 bases; bases outside gene matches: 18. The CDR3 has 17 amino acids. The CDR3 DNA sequence: TGCAGCGTTGATTTCCTCAACGCAGGGGGCGCTGGTAATGGCTACACCTTC. Residues: CSVDFLNAGGAGNGYTF.

In this sample, this clone is medium-sized. CDR3 nucleotide sequence: TGTGCCAGCAGCTCTTTAAACTCCTACGAGCAGTACTTC. Translating gives CASSSLNSYEQYF. This sequence joins TRBV5-6 and TRBJ2-7; D is ambiguous. CDR1 is SGHDT and CDR2 is YYEEEE in the germline V gene. V was clipped by 3 bases and J by 0 bases, with 7 bases between them. This CDR3 has 13 amino acids. Drawing the rest from reference TRBV5-6 and TRBJ2-7, the complete variable domain is DAGVTQSPTHLIKTRGQQVTLRCSPKSGHDTVSWYQQALGQGPQFIFQYYEEEERQRGNFPDRFSGHQFPNYSSELNVNALLLGDSALYLCASSSLNSYEQYFGPGTRLTVT.

This chain connects TRBV7-6 to TRBJ1-5; D ambiguous. There are 13 residues in the CDR3. Per the germline V gene, CDR1 is SGHVS and CDR2 is FNYEAQ. The V end was cut by 2 bases, the J end by 7 bases, with 9 bases between. CDR3 sequence: CASSLPSVQPQHF. CDR3 nucleotides: TGTGCCAGCAGCTTACCCTCTGTGCAGCCCCAGCATTTT. The full variable domain, with the rest looked up from reference TRBV7-6 and TRBJ1-5, is GAGVSQSPRYKVTKRGQDVALRCDPISGHVSLYWYRQALGQGPEFLTYFNYEAQQDKSGLPNDRFSAERPEGSISTLTIQRTEQRDSAMYRCASSLPSVQPQHFGDGTRLSIL.

The chain has TRBV15 and TRBJ1-2; TRBD1 might be the D (5 bases). CDR3 size: 14 residues. Per germline, CDR1 LNHNV and CDR2 YYDKDF (reference sequence). With 3 bases removed from V and 4 bases from J, the gap between germline ends came to 12 bases. CDR3 bases: TGTGCCACCAGCAGCGAGCAGGGCTTCTATGGCTACACCTTC. This codes for CATSSEQGFYGYTF.

This chain links TRBV7-8 with TRBJ2-2; 9 bases agree with TRBD2. CDR1 and CDR2 (germline): SGHVS, FQNEAQ. The J segment lost 2 bases and the V segment lost 4 bases, leaving 11 bases of the junction unmatched. The CDR3 totals 18 residues. This CDR3 is CASSSPQELAGNTGELFF. DNA for the CDR3: TGTGCCAGCAGCTCCCCCCAGGAACTAGCGGGTAACACCGGGGAGCTGTTTTTT.

The V gene is TRBV9, the J gene TRBJ2-6; D possibly corresponds to TRBD2 (6 bases). The CDR3 has 17 residues. Germline loops: CDR1 SGDLS, CDR2 YYNGEE. V shed 1 base and J shed 0 bases, with 11 bases lying between them. CDR3 DNA sequence: TGTGCCAGCAGCGTAAGAGCGGGCCCCTCTGGGGCCAACGTCCTGACTTTC. Residues: CASSVRAGPSGANVLTF.

This clone was recorded only once. J is TRBJ1-1 and V is TRBV7-9; D uncertain. The V end lost 5 bases, the J end lost 4 bases, and 8 bases lay between the germline ends. Germline V CDR1 and CDR2: SEHNR, FQNEAQ (reference sequence). CDR3 length: 12 amino acids. The chain's CDR3 is CASSLPLTEAFF. The CDR3 bases are TGTGCCAGCAGCCTACCTCTCACTGAAGCTTTCTTT.

This clone was counted between two and nine times. V is TRBV19 and J is TRBJ1-5; possible D gene TRBD1, 5 bases. V was shortened by 5 bases and J by 2 bases, with 10 bases between the two germline ends. Germline V CDR1 and CDR2: LNHDA, SQIVND (reference sequence). The CDR3 extends over 14 amino acids. The CDR3 loop is CASSSGNGNQPQHF. CDR3 nucleotide sequence: TGTGCCAGTAGTTCAGGGAATGGCAATCAGCCCCAGCATTTT.